Described below is a single TCR beta chain sequence and its context. These data are taken from a study of CXCR3-negative and CXCR3-positive naive CD8 T cells. Across the study: With about 1.5 +/- 0.3 million reads per library, the TRB reads numbered around 140 million in total.

CDR3 size: 11 residues. Germline CDR1 reads SGDLS; CDR2 reads YYNGEE. TRB cDNA was prepared as libraries by UMI-labeled 5' RACE. TCRdb reprocessed the 5' RACE reads and stores each CDR3 protein as one record, lacking DNA. This sample carries approximately 66,000 distinct CDR3 sequences, with nearly 1.5% going to the ten biggest clones. Triplicate sorts of 300,000 cells per CD8+ subset. CD45RO-CCR7+CD27+CD95- cells counted as naive CD8+ T cells. The sample taken for sequencing was naive CXCR3- CD8+ T cells from blood. Described subset: CD45RO-CCR7+CD27+CD95- naive CD8+ T cells lacking CXCR3 (TNR3-). The chain joins TRBV9 to TRBJ2-1. This clonotype originated in a human donor in good health. Some clones in this sample may be carry-over from other donors' samples. The CDR3 sequence: CASSPLDEQFF.